This T cell receptor beta chain originates from a study of T-cell reconstitution after alpha-beta-depleted transplantation in children. Trimming took 1 base from V and 2 from J, leaving 14 bases between them. The CDR3 runs to 16 residues. In germline, CDR1 is SGHNT, CDR2 YYREEE (reference sequence). Unique molecular identifiers were incorporated into the prepared TCRbeta library. TCRdb re-analysed the PCR reads in MiXCR, keeping a single row per CDR3 protein. The data show approximately 200,000 distinct CDR3 sequences, with 13% to 15% seen just once and less than 15% held by the top ten. Sequencing was performed on PBMCs from the stem cell graft donor, taken from the stem cell graft. The V call is TRBV5-4, the J call TRBJ2-3, with D hard to call. The source is a human donor who donated a stem cell graft to a child with acute lymphoblastic leukemia. CDR3 sequence reads: CASSLFFDMNTDTQYF. DNA of the CDR3: TGTGCCAGCAGCTTGTTTTTCGACATGAACACAGATACGCAGTATTTT.